This TCR beta chain was profiled in a study of blood T cell repertoires in COVID-19. TCRdb's table, derived via immunoSEQ multiplex PCR, lists solely in-frame clones and lacks some. The profile shows about 210,000 clones, 92% of them singletons. This TCR came from a man aged 25-45 years with acute or convalescent COVID-19. Source material: peripheral blood.

The CDR3 here is CASSPTGKFTGELFF. In DNA form, the CDR3 reads TGTGCCAGCAGCCCTACCGGGAAGTTCACCGGGGAGCTGTTTTTT. V usage is TRBV7-9 and J usage is TRBJ2-2; D is possibly TRBD2 (5 bases). Trimming took 5 bases from V and 4 from J, leaving 14 bases between them. CDR3 length: 15 amino acids. In germline, CDR1 is SEHNR, CDR2 FQNEAQ (reference sequence).